Here is one T cell receptor beta chain with its context. Antigen unknown. The sample comes from a study of cytomegalovirus exposure and HLA in healthy donors. It was with 60 Vbeta and 13 Jbeta primers that the PCR ran. The method was immunoSEQ multiplex PCR; TCRdb's version includes in-frame clones alone and lacks a portion of them. This table holds around 140,000 clones, more than 75% found once. Germline CDR1 reads SGHRS; CDR2 reads YFSETQ. Unmatched junction bases numbered 4, after V lost 4 bases and J lost 3 bases. The CDR3 loop spans 14 amino acids. Overall study results and limits: In a later analysis, specific HLA alleles were associated with 15,000 or so TCR beta sequences at a 0.05 false discovery rate. Information on immune exposure was restricted to one variable (CMV serostatus).

V usage is TRBV5-1 and J usage is TRBJ1-1; 9 nucleotides align to TRBD1. This sequence was found in a man between 18 and 29 years old in good health and CMV-seropositive. The material sequenced was PBMCs. CDR3 in amino acids: CASSMGTGHTEAFF. CDR3 DNA: TGCGCCAGCAGCATGGGGACAGGGCACACTGAAGCTTTCTTT. The variable domain in full, completed from reference TRBV5-1 and TRBJ1-1, reads KAGVTQTPRYLIKTRGQQVTLSCSPISGHRSVSWYQQTPGQGLQFLFEYFSETQRNKGNFPGRFSGRQFSNSRSEMNVSTLELGDSALYLCASSMGTGHTEAFFGQGTRLTVV.